These T cell receptor beta chains were read from a single sample in a study of blood T cell repertoires in COVID-19. Some clones are missing from TCRdb's copy, which holds only in-frame ones; the method was immunoSEQ multiplex PCR. The table has around 250,000 clones, about four fifths seen once. The sequenced sample consisted of PBMCs or T cells enriched from blood (not recorded which). All receptors derive from a man between 35 and 55 years old who had been exposed to COVID-19. The CDR3 runs from the conserved cysteine through the conserved F or W. A D gene is named only where the DNA matches it firmly. Clone size is shown for a subset of rows, as once, few, many or a class of expanded clone.

d_call: -; v_call: TRBV11-2; j_call: TRBJ1-5; clone_size: -; cdr3_nt: TGTGCCAGCAGCTTCCAAGGAGATCAGCCCCAGCATTTT; cdr3_aa: CASSFQGDQPQHF
d_call: -; v_call: TRBV29-1; j_call: TRBJ2-3; clone_size: -; cdr3_nt: TGCAGCGTTGAAGGGCGGCACACAGATACGCAGTATTTT; cdr3_aa: CSVEGRHTDTQYF
d_call: TRBD1; v_call: TRBV6-5; j_call: TRBJ1-1; clone_size: few; cdr3_nt: TGTGCCAGCAGCCCCGAGGGGGCTGTCATTGAGGCTTTCTTT; cdr3_aa: CASSPEGAVIEAFF
d_call: -; v_call: TRBV27; j_call: TRBJ2-7; clone_size: -; cdr3_nt: TGTGCCAGCAGTCTCCGCTCCGTAGCCTACGAGCAGTACTTC; cdr3_aa: CASSLRSVAYEQYF
d_call: TRBD2; v_call: TRBV7-9; j_call: TRBJ2-5; clone_size: -; cdr3_nt: TGTGCCAGCAGCTCACTAGCGGGAGAGGGGGGGTACCAAGAGACCCAGTACTTC; cdr3_aa: CASSSLAGEGGYQETQYF
d_call: -; v_call: TRBV7-9; j_call: TRBJ2-2; clone_size: -; cdr3_nt: TGTGCCAGCAGCTTTGGGCAGCTGGGCACCGGGGAGCTGTTTTTT; cdr3_aa: CASSFGQLGTGELFF
d_call: TRBD2; v_call: TRBV10-2; j_call: TRBJ2-5; clone_size: -; cdr3_nt: TGCGCCAGCAGTGAGCCCCCGGGACTAGCGGGAGCCTTGGGGGAGACCCAGTACTTC; cdr3_aa: CASSEPPGLAGALGETQYF
d_call: -; v_call: TRBV29-1; j_call: TRBJ2-7; clone_size: -; cdr3_nt: TGCAGCGTTGGTCCAGGGCTGGGGTACGAGCAGTACTTC; cdr3_aa: CSVGPGLGYEQYF
d_call: -; v_call: TRBV10-1; j_call: TRBJ2-7; clone_size: -; cdr3_nt: TGCGCCAGCAGTGAGGCGTACGAGCAGTACTTC; cdr3_aa: CASSEAYEQYF
d_call: -; v_call: TRBV3-1/TRBV3-2; j_call: TRBJ1-2; clone_size: -; cdr3_nt: TGTGCCAGCAGCCAAGCCCGTAGCTCCCATAAGGATGGCTACACCTTC; cdr3_aa: CASSQARSSHKDGYTF
d_call: -; v_call: TRBV30; j_call: TRBJ1-1; clone_size: -; cdr3_nt: TGTGCCTGGAGTCGGGGGGTCCTAGGCACTGAAGCTTTCTTT; cdr3_aa: CAWSRGVLGTEAFF
d_call: TRBD1; v_call: TRBV30; j_call: TRBJ1-6; clone_size: few; cdr3_nt: TGTGCCTGGAGTGGACAGGGAGTTTCACCCCTCCACTTT; cdr3_aa: CAWSGQGVSPLHF
d_call: TRBD2; v_call: TRBV24-1; j_call: TRBJ2-1; clone_size: -; cdr3_nt: TGTGCCACCAGTGATCCAGCGGGAGGGCCTGGTGGGAACAATGAGCAGTTCTTC; cdr3_aa: CATSDPAGGPGGNNEQFF
d_call: -; v_call: TRBV5-1; j_call: TRBJ1-3; clone_size: -; cdr3_nt: TGCGCCAGCAGCTTCGACAGCCTCATCTCTGGAAACACCATATATTTT; cdr3_aa: CASSFDSLISGNTIYF
d_call: TRBD1; v_call: TRBV18; j_call: TRBJ1-1; clone_size: once; cdr3_nt: TGTGCCAGCGACAGGGGGCGCGTGGGGGACACTGAAGCTTTCTTT; cdr3_aa: CASDRGRVGDTEAFF
d_call: TRBD1; v_call: TRBV7-9; j_call: TRBJ1-6; clone_size: -; cdr3_nt: TGTGCCAGCAGCTTACCGGGACAGGGATCGAATTCACCCCTCCACTTT; cdr3_aa: CASSLPGQGSNSPLHF
d_call: -; v_call: TRBV19; j_call: TRBJ1-1; clone_size: -; cdr3_nt: TGTGCCAGTAGAGACCTTCAGGTGATCCTCACTGAAGCTTTCTTT; cdr3_aa: CASRDLQVILTEAFF
d_call: -; v_call: TRBV2; j_call: TRBJ1-2; clone_size: -; cdr3_nt: TGTGCCAGCTGCCCTTCCGCGGGTAATTTGGGAGGCTACACCTTC; cdr3_aa: CASCPSAGNLGGYTF
d_call: -; v_call: TRBV13; j_call: TRBJ2-1; clone_size: -; cdr3_nt: TGTGCCAGCAGCTCTCATTACGAGGGTGGAGCATACAATGAGCAGTTCTTC; cdr3_aa: CASSSHYEGGAYNEQFF
d_call: -; v_call: TRBV18; j_call: TRBJ2-3; clone_size: -; cdr3_nt: TGTGCCAGCTCACCCCCCGTAACAGATACGCAGTATTTT; cdr3_aa: CASSPPVTDTQYF
d_call: -; v_call: TRBV7-2; j_call: TRBJ2-1; clone_size: once; cdr3_nt: TGTGCCAGCACCCAAGGGGCTCGGGAAGGGGGGCAGTTCTTC; cdr3_aa: CASTQGAREGGQFF
d_call: TRBD1; v_call: TRBV6-5; j_call: TRBJ2-3; clone_size: -; cdr3_nt: TGTGCCAGCAGAGACAGGGGCGCAGATACGCAGTATTTT; cdr3_aa: CASRDRGADTQYF
d_call: TRBD1; v_call: TRBV10-3; j_call: TRBJ2-2; clone_size: -; cdr3_nt: TGTGCCATCAGCCTCGGGACAGGGTTGGCCGGGGAGCTGTTTTTT; cdr3_aa: CAISLGTGLAGELFF